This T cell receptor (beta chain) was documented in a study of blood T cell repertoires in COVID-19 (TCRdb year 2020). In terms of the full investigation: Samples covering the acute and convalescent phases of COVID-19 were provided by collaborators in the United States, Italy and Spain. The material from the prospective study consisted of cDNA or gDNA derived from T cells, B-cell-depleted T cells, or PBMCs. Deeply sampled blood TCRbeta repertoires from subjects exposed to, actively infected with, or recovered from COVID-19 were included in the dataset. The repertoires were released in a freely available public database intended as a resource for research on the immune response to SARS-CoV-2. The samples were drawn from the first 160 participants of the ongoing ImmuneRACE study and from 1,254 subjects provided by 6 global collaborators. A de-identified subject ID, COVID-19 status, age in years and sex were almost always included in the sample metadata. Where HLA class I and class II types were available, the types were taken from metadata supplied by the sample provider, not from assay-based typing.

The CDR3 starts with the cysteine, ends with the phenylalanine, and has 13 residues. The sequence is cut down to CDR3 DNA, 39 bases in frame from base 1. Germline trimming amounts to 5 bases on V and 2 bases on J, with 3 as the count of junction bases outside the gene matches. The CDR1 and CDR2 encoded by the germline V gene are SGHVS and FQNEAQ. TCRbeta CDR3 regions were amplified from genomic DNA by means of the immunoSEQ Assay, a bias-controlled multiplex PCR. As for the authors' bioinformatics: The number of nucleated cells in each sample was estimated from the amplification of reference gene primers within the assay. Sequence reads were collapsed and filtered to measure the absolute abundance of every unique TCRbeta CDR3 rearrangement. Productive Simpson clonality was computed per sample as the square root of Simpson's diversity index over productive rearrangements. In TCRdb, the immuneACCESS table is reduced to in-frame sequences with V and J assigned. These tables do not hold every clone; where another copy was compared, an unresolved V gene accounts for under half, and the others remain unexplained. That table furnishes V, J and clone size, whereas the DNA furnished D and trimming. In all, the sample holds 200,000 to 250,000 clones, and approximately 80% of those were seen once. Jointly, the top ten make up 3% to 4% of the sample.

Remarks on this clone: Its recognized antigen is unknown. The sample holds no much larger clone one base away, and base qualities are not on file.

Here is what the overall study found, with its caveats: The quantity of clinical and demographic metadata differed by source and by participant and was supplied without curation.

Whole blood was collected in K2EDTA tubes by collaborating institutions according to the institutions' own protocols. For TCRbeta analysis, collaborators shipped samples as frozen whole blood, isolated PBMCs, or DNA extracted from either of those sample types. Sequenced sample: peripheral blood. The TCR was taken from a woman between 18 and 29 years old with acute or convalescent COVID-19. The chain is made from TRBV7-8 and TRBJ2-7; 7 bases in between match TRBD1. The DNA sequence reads TGTGCCAGCAGCCGGGACAGCCCCTACGAGCAGTACTTC. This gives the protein CASSRDSPYEQYF. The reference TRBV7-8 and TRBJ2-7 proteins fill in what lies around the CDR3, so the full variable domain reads GAGVSQSPRYKVAKRGQDVALRCDPISGHVSLFWYQQALGQGPEFLTYFQNEAQLDKSGLPSDRFFAERPEGSVSTLKIQRTQQEDSAVYLCASSRDSPYEQYFGPGTRLTVT.